This TCR beta chain was sequenced for a study of blood T cell repertoires in COVID-19. Study overall: PBMCs, B-cell-depleted T cells, or T cells provided the cDNA or gDNA that made up the material.

V lost 0 bases and J 6 bases, leaving 15 bases between the germline ends. CDR1 is LNHNV, CDR2 YYDKDF, per germline (reference sequence). This CDR3 is built from 15 residues. TCRdb's table, derived via immunoSEQ multiplex PCR, lists solely in-frame clones and lacks some. Found here are just under 90,000 clones, roughly 90% of them singletons; the top ten hold over 1.5%. The chain links TRBV15 to TRBJ2-7; a possible D gene is TRBD2 (5 bases). The sequencing sample was made of peripheral blood. The source is a man in his sixties with acute or convalescent COVID-19. The CDR3 nucleotides read TGTGCCACCAGCAGAGATCTCTCCCGAGGGCCCGAGCAGTACTTC. Translated: CATSRDLSRGPEQYF.